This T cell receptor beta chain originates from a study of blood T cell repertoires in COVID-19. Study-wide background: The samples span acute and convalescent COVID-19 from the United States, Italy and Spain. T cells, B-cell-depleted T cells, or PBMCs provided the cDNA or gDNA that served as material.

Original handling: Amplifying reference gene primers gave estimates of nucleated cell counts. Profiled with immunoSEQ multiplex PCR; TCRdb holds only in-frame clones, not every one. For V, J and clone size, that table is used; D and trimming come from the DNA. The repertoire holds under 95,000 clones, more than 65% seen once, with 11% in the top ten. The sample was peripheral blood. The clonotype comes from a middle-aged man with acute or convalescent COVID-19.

The CDR3 DNA follows: TGTGCCAGCAGCCCCATTCGGGGGGGCACTGAAGCTTTCTTT. Translated: CASSPIRGGTEAFF. The chain employs TRBV7-9 and TRBJ1-1; D is perhaps TRBD1 (5 bases). The CDR3 sequence is 14 residues long. The ends were cut back, 5 bases at V and 4 bases at J, with 14 bases in the middle. Germline-derived CDR1 and CDR2 are SEHNR and FQNEAQ (reference sequence).